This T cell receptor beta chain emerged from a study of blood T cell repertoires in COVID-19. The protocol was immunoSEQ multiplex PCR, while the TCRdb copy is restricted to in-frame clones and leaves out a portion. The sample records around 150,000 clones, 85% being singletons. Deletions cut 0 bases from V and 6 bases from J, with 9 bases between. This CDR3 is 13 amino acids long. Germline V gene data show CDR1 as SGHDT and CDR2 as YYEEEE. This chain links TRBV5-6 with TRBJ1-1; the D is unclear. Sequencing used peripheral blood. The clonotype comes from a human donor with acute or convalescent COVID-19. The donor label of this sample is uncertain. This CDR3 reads CASSLGGLAEAFF. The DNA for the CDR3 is TGTGCCAGCAGCTTGGGAGGGTTAGCTGAAGCTTTCTTT.